This is a list of T cell receptor beta chains from one sample in a study of PD-L1 blockade in urothelial cancer. The protocol was immunoSEQ multiplex PCR, while the TCRdb copy is restricted to in-frame clones and leaves out a portion. The sample includes 65,000 to 85,000 clones, less than 95% seen only once; the top ten take roughly 0.87%. The material was PBMCs, obtained around atezolizumab (anti-PD-L1) treatment. The receptors come from a woman of 80 years or more with urothelial cancer. Each CDR3 is given with its conserved first and last residue. The D gene is left open where the match is weak. Only some rows state a clone size, as once, few, many or a class for expanded clones.

CDR3aa	CDR3nt	abundance	v_gene	j_gene	d_gene
CASRGQSAPNEKLFF	TGTGCCAGCAGGGGACAGTCAGCACCAAATGAAAAACTGTTTTTT	-	TRBV27	TRBJ1-4	TRBD1
CASSLGAYEQYF	TGTGCCAGCAGCTTGGGCGCCTACGAGCAGTACTTC	-	TRBV7-2	TRBJ2-7	-
CASSVGWTGNHEQYF	TGTGCCAGCAGCGTAGGCTGGACAGGGAACCACGAGCAGTACTTC	-	TRBV9	TRBJ2-7	TRBD1
CASSGGQGIGNTIYF	TGTGCCAGCAGCGGGGGACAGGGTATTGGAAACACCATATATTTT	-	TRBV9	TRBJ1-3	TRBD1
CSATGAGYTF	TGCAGTGCCACAGGGGCGGGCTACACCTTC	-	TRBV20-1	TRBJ1-2	TRBD1
CASSPSGTGNQPQHF	TGTGCCAGCTCACCGTCCGGGACAGGGAATCAGCCCCAGCATTTT	-	TRBV18	TRBJ1-5	TRBD1
CASSVESGGVSGEQFF	TGTGCCAGCAGCGTAGAGTCAGGGGGCGTCTCCGGTGAGCAGTTCTTC	-	TRBV9	TRBJ2-1	TRBD1
CAWRPLFEGSPAGNTIYF	TGTGCCTGGAGACCCCTGTTCGAGGGATCCCCGGCTGGAAACACCATATATTTT	-	TRBV30	TRBJ1-3	-
CASSPELTTADTQYF	TGTGCCAGCTCACCCGAGCTGACAACAGCAGATACGCAGTATTTT	-	TRBV18	TRBJ2-3	-
CASSLGQGTEAFF	TGTGCCAGCAGCTTGGGACAGGGCACTGAAGCTTTCTTT	-	TRBV7-6	TRBJ1-1	TRBD1
CATSRDLITEAFF	TGTGCCACCAGCAGAGATCTTATCACTGAAGCTTTCTTT	-	TRBV15	TRBJ1-1	-
CASSQMAGAPRSSYNEQFF	TGCGCCAGCAGCCAAATGGCGGGAGCCCCTAGGAGCTCCTACAATGAGCAGTTCTTC	-	TRBV4-1	TRBJ2-1	TRBD2
CASSVDWRTGELFF	TGTGCCAGCAGCGTAGATTGGAGAACCGGGGAGCTGTTTTTT	-	TRBV9	TRBJ2-2	-
CANGGQGIWSGYTF	TGTGCCAACGGAGGACAGGGAATATGGAGTGGCTACACCTTC	once	TRBV5-6	TRBJ1-2	TRBD1
CASSLDRVRNEQFF	TGTGCCAGCAGCTTGGACAGGGTGAGGAATGAGCAGTTCTTC	-	TRBV7-2	TRBJ2-1	TRBD1
CASSVLAGGSFETQYF	TGTGCCAGCAGCGTTTTAGCGGGAGGTTCGTTTGAGACCCAGTACTTC	-	TRBV9	TRBJ2-5	TRBD2
CASSPEIWRSLEQFF	TGTGCCAGCTCACCCGAGATATGGAGGTCCCTTGAGCAGTTCTTC	-	TRBV18	TRBJ2-1	-
CASTAGQPTYNEQFF	TGTGCCAGTACCGCGGGACAGCCTACCTACAATGAGCAGTTCTTC	-	TRBV7-9	TRBJ2-1	-
CASSLEGATFF	TGTGCCAGCAGCTTAGAAGGGGCCACTTTCTTT	-	TRBV11-2	TRBJ1-1	-
CASSIGLGASYGYTF	TGTGCCAGCAGTATTGGTTTAGGGGCCTCCTATGGCTACACCTTC	-	TRBV27	TRBJ1-2	-
CASSVGVLGSQRNTEAFF	TGTGCCAGCAGCGTAGGAGTCCTAGGCTCCCAGAGGAACACTGAAGCTTTCTTT	-	TRBV9	TRBJ1-1	-
CATSRDKGLAYNEQFF	TGTGCCACCAGCAGAGATAAGGGACTCGCCTACAATGAGCAGTTCTTC	-	TRBV15	TRBJ2-1	-
CASSSGQGVTEAFF	TGCGCCAGCAGCTCCGGACAGGGAGTCACTGAAGCTTTCTTT	-	TRBV5-1	TRBJ1-1	TRBD1
CASSLAAGRGNTGELFF	TGTGCCAGCAGCTTAGCGGCGGGCAGGGGAAACACCGGGGAGCTGTTTTTT	-	TRBV7-8	TRBJ2-2	-
CASTPGQGARGYTF	TGTGCCAGCACTCCGGGACAGGGGGCGAGGGGCTACACCTTC	-	TRBV9	TRBJ1-2	TRBD1
CASNQGSQPQHF	TGTGCCAGCAATCAGGGGTCCCAGCCCCAGCATTTT	once	TRBV6-1	TRBJ1-5	-
CASKFAGDTYEQYF	TGTGCCAGCAAGTTCGCGGGGGATACCTACGAGCAGTACTTC	-	TRBV28	TRBJ2-7	TRBD2
CASSPPDRYEAFF	TGTGCCAGCAGTCCCCCGGACAGATATGAAGCTTTCTTT	-	TRBV28	TRBJ1-1	-
CASSFTPGQGYEQYF	TGTGCCAGCAGCTTCACTCCGGGACAGGGTTACGAGCAGTACTTC	-	TRBV7-2	TRBJ2-7	TRBD1
CASSVDPLTGAYGYTF	TGTGCCAGCAGCGTAGATCCCCTGACAGGAGCCTATGGCTACACCTTC	-	TRBV9	TRBJ1-2	-
CASSDREETQYF	TGTGCCAGCAGCGACAGGGAAGAGACCCAGTACTTC	-	TRBV7-8	TRBJ2-5	TRBD1
CASSPGLQETQYF	TGTGCCAGCAGCCCGGGACTCCAAGAGACCCAGTACTTC	-	TRBV5-4	TRBJ2-5	-
CASSRQSPLENTIYF	TGTGCCAGCAGTCGACAGTCTCCTCTTGAAAACACCATATATTTT	-	TRBV27	TRBJ1-3	-
CASSPLGTSGKNEQFF	TGTGCCAGCTCACCGTTAGGGACTAGCGGGAAAAATGAGCAGTTCTTC	-	TRBV18	TRBJ2-1	TRBD2
CAWSVGGGGQPQHF	TGTGCCTGGAGTGTGGGCGGGGGAGGCCAGCCCCAGCATTTT	once	TRBV30	TRBJ1-5	-
CASSLDTSGNYNEQFF	TGCGCCAGCAGCTTGGATACTAGCGGAAACTACAATGAGCAGTTCTTC	-	TRBV5-1	TRBJ2-1	TRBD2
CASSSGVGPNNEQFF	TGTGCCAGCAGTTCAGGGGTAGGACCTAACAATGAGCAGTTCTTC	few	TRBV28	TRBJ2-1	-
CASSLAEETQYF	TGCGCCAGCAGCTTGGCCGAGGAGACCCAGTACTTC	once	TRBV5-1	TRBJ2-5	-
CASSFGLAGETYEQYF	TGTGCCAGCAGCTTTGGACTAGCGGGAGAGACCTACGAGCAGTACTTC	-	TRBV7-6	TRBJ2-7	TRBD2
CASSLNGVNRAVDGYTF	TGCGCCAGCAGCTTGAACGGGGTTAACAGAGCGGTCGATGGCTACACCTTC	-	TRBV5-1	TRBJ1-2	-
CASSQRPGQGFRGEKLFF	TGTGCCAGCTCACAGCGGCCGGGACAGGGTTTTCGCGGAGAAAAACTGTTTTTT	-	TRBV2	TRBJ1-4	TRBD1
CASSPPGEQYF	TGTGCCAGCAGTCCTCCGGGGGAGCAGTACTTC	-	TRBV28	TRBJ2-7	-
CASSMALDRPQHF	TGTGCCAGTAGTATGGCCCTAGACAGGCCCCAGCATTTT	-	TRBV19	TRBJ1-5	-
CASSLQGASSETQYF	TGTGCCAGCAGCCTACAGGGGGCGTCTTCCGAGACCCAGTACTTC	-	TRBV5-4	TRBJ2-5	TRBD1
CASSGIANYGYTF	TGTGCCAGCAGCGGTATAGCTAACTATGGCTACACCTTC	-	TRBV9	TRBJ1-2	-
CASSLVSLGELFF	TGTGCCAGCAGCTTAGTTTCCCTCGGGGAGCTGTTTTTT	-	TRBV7-2	TRBJ2-2	-